Shown below are 19 T cell receptor beta chains from a single sample sequenced in a study of blood T cell repertoires in COVID-19. Here immunoSEQ multiplex PCR was the method, and the copy in TCRdb shows in-frame clones only, minus some. The data hold 250,000 to 350,000 clones, with about 81% observed a single time. Sequencing was carried out using peripheral blood. All receptors derive from a human donor with COVID-19, enrolled during active disease. The donor label of this sample is uncertain.

The J gene is TRBJ1-2, the V gene TRBV28; D gene uncertain. Germline V CDR1 and CDR2: MDHEN, SYDVKM. Trimming cost V 6 bases and J 4 bases, with 9 bases left between them. The length of the CDR3 is 12 residues. In nucleotides, the CDR3 is TGTGCCAGCAGCCGCGGACTCTATGGCTACACCTTC. Protein product: CASSRGLYGYTF.

The CDR3 region has the DNA TGTGCCAGCAGCTCACTAGCGACCACCGGGGAGCTGTTTTTT. Protein product: CASSSLATTGELFF. The chain recombines TRBV7-2 with TRBJ2-2, with 7 positions matching TRBD2. CDR3 length equals 14 residues. The ends lost 4 bases at V and 4 bases at J; junction bases unmatched: 3. Germline assignment: CDR1 SGHTA and CDR2 FQGNSA.

The J gene is TRBJ2-3, the V gene TRBV9, with 10 positions matching TRBD1. V trimming: 4 bases; J trimming: 4 bases; junction bases outside the gene matches: 6. Germline CDR1 SGDLS, CDR2 YYNGEE. The CDR3 has 15 amino acids. CDR3 nucleotide sequence: TGTGCCAGCAGCTCGACAGGGGGCAGGGCAGATACGCAGTATTTT. It yields the protein CASSSTGGRADTQYF.

The rearrangement uses TRBV7-9 and TRBJ2-2, with 7 bases identical to TRBD2. Unmatched junction bases numbered 6, after V lost 5 bases and J lost 3 bases. Germline V gene data show CDR1 as SEHNR and CDR2 as FQNEAQ (reference sequence). The CDR3 is 15 amino acids. CDR3 DNA: TGTGCCAGCAGCCTCCTAGCGGCGGACACCGGGGAGCTGTTTTTT. Residues: CASSLLAADTGELFF. Based on the CDR3 plus reference TRBV7-9 and TRBJ2-2, the full variable domain is DTGVSQNPRHKITKRGQNVTFRCDPISEHNRLYWYRQTLGQGPEFLTYFQNEAQLEKSRLLSDRFSAERPKGSFSTLEIQRTEQGDSAMYLCASSLLAADTGELFFGEGSRLTVL.

This clone has just one count. The gene calls are TRBV3-1 (or the pseudogene TRBV3-2) and TRBJ1-1, with TRBD1 as a possible D gene (6 bases). CDR1 is LGHDT and CDR2 is YNNKEL in the germline V gene (reference sequence). The CDR3 has 12 amino acids. V was cut by 4 bases and J by 4 bases, with 7 bases left in between. This chain's CDR3 is CASSLRGTEAFF. As DNA, the CDR3 is TGTGCCAGCAGCCTCAGGGGCACTGAAGCTTTCTTT.

The V call is TRBV6-4, the J call TRBJ1-5, with unresolved D. Between the trimmed V and J ends, which lost 4 bases and 5 bases, there was a span of 12 bases. This CDR3 is built from 14 residues. Germline V lookup: CDR1 MRHNA, CDR2 SNTAGT. In DNA, the CDR3 is TGTGCCAGCAGTGTCGATTACGGGGATCAGCCCCAGCATTTT. Its protein product is CASSVDYGDQPQHF.

The rearrangement joins TRBV27 to TRBJ1-4, with 11 bases lining up with TRBD1. J was trimmed by 3 bases and V by 2 bases; bases with no gene match: 5. This CDR3 spans 17 amino acids. Germline lookup yields CDR1 MNHEY and CDR2 SMNVEV (reference sequence). Here the CDR3 DNA reads TGTGCCAGCAGTTTAACCGGACAGGGGGCGCCTAATGAAAAACTGTTTTTT. This sequence encodes CASSLTGQGAPNEKLFF. The full variable domain, in which reference TRBV27 and TRBJ1-4 provide the parts outside the CDR3, is EAQVTQNPRYLITVTGKKLTVTCSQNMNHEYMSWYRQDPGLGLRQIYYSMNVEVTDKGDVPEGYKVSRKEKRNFPLILESPSPNQTSLYFCASSLTGQGAPNEKLFFGSGTQLSVL.

This chain uses TRBV28 with TRBJ1-5, with TRBD1 matching 8 bases. Germline loops: CDR1 MDHEN, CDR2 SYDVKM. This CDR3 has 13 residues. The V segment lost 6 bases and the J segment 6 bases; nucleotides outside the gene matches: 4. The CDR3 DNA sequence: TGTGCCAGCAGGTGGACAGGGTCTCAGCCCCAGCATTTT. Residues: CASRWTGSQPQHF. Supplemented by reference TRBV28 and TRBJ1-5, the full variable domain reads DVKVTQSSRYLVKRTGEKVFLECVQDMDHENMFWYRQDPGLGLRLIYFSYDVKMKEKGDIPEGYSVSREKKERFSLILESASTNQTSMYLCASRWTGSQPQHFGDGTRLSIL.

The genes are TRBV28 and TRBJ1-4; 7 nucleotides match TRBD1. There are 14 residues in the CDR3. The J segment lost 7 bases and the V segment lost 3 bases, leaving 5 bases of the junction unmatched. Germline CDR1 reads MDHEN; CDR2 reads SYDVKM. As DNA, the CDR3 is TGTGCCAGCAGTTTGAGGCAGGGGGGTGAAAAACTGTTTTTT. Its translation: CASSLRQGGEKLFF. The full variable domain, in which reference TRBV28 and TRBJ1-4 provide the parts outside the CDR3, is DVKVTQSSRYLVKRTGEKVFLECVQDMDHENMFWYRQDPGLGLRLIYFSYDVKMKEKGDIPEGYSVSREKKERFSLILESASTNQTSMYLCASSLRQGGEKLFFGSGTQLSVL.

In its sample, this clone was seen many times. The rearrangement uses TRBV6-5 and TRBJ1-6; D possibly corresponds to TRBD1 (5 bases). CDR3 length: 16 amino acids. Trimming left V 4 bases short and J 10 bases short, with 20 bases between. Germline V gives CDR1 MNHEY, CDR2 SVGAGI. The CDR3 sequence: CASSSRRGGRGSPLHF. DNA for the CDR3: TGTGCCAGCAGTTCCCGCCGGGGGGGGAGAGGCTCACCCCTCCACTTT.

DNA for the CDR3: TGTGCCAGCAGGACAGGGGGCATCGAGCAGTACTTC. This sequence encodes CASRTGGIEQYF. The chain joins TRBV28 to TRBJ2-7, with 10 bases matching TRBD1. Germline loops: CDR1 MDHEN, CDR2 SYDVKM. Trimming took 6 bases from V and 6 from J; bases not matched to a gene: 2. CDR3 length: 12 residues.

This clone was picked up a small number of times. CDR3 loop: CASSFDGAFSPLHF. The CDR3 nucleotides read TGCGCCAGCAGCTTCGATGGAGCGTTTTCACCCCTCCACTTT. The gene calls are TRBV5-1 and TRBJ1-6, with unresolved D. V lost 2 bases to trimming and J lost 9 bases, with 12 bases between them. The CDR3 is 14 residues long. Germline CDR1 is SGHRS and CDR2 is YFSETQ.

The chain links TRBV6-1 to TRBJ1-2; 8 positions agree with TRBD1. The CDR3 has 15 amino acids. Germline V gene lookup returns CDR1 MNHNS and CDR2 SASEGT. J was trimmed by 2 bases and V by 1 base; bases with no gene match: 3. The CDR3 protein is CASSEGQGANYGYTF. The CDR3 nucleotides are TGTGCCAGCAGTGAAGGGCAGGGGGCGAACTATGGCTACACCTTC.

The chain joins TRBV30 to TRBJ1-6; perhaps TRBD1 as D (5 bases). Looked up from germline, CDR1 is GTSNPN and CDR2 is SVGIG (reference sequence). Trimming cost V 0 bases and J 9 bases, with 12 bases left between them. This CDR3 has 14 amino acids. The DNA for the CDR3 is TGTGCCTGGAGTGTAGTCCAGGGTCTTTCACCCCTCCACTTT. The encoded protein is CAWSVVQGLSPLHF.

CDR3 residues: CASSPTAGKTDTQYF. Written as DNA, the CDR3 is TGTGCCAGCAGCCCGACAGCGGGAAAAACAGATACGCAGTATTTT. The chain has TRBV7-3 and TRBJ2-3; 7 nucleotides align to TRBD2. With V trimmed by 5 bases and J by 3 bases, 8 bases remained unmatched. The CDR3 length is 15 residues. From germline, CDR1 is SGHTA and CDR2 FQGTGA.

This sequence joins TRBV9 and TRBJ1-5; the D gene is possibly TRBD1 (6 bases). CDR3 size: 15 residues. V shed 4 bases and J shed 6 bases, with 17 bases lying between them. Germline loops: CDR1 SGDLS, CDR2 YYNGEE. CDR3: CASSPTQGPGQPQHF. The CDR3 DNA reads as TGTGCCAGCAGCCCGACGCAGGGGCCTGGTCAGCCCCAGCATTTT.

The V gene is TRBV5-1, the J gene TRBJ2-3; 11 nucleotides match TRBD2. The germline CDR1 and CDR2 sequences are SGHRS and YFSETQ. This CDR3 region has 15 residues. J lost 4 bases, V lost 1 base, and 2 bases had no gene match. The CDR3 loop is CASSLTSGRADTQYF. The DNA of the CDR3 is TGCGCCAGCAGCTTGACTAGCGGGAGAGCAGATACGCAGTATTTT. The entire variable domain, with the rest obtained from reference TRBV5-1 and TRBJ2-3, is as follows: KAGVTQTPRYLIKTRGQQVTLSCSPISGHRSVSWYQQTPGQGLQFLFEYFSETQRNKGNFPGRFSGRQFSNSRSEMNVSTLELGDSALYLCASSLTSGRADTQYFGPGTRLTVL.

The V call is TRBV11-2, the J call TRBJ2-3, with 9 bases that match TRBD2. The V and J ends lost 5 bases and 2 bases, in that order; junction bases with no gene match: 5. The CDR3 runs to 15 residues. Germline CDR1 is SGHAT and CDR2 is FQNNGV. The CDR3 nucleotides are TGTGCCAGCAGCCTCAGACTAGCGGTCACAGATACGCAGTATTTT. This sequence encodes CASSLRLAVTDTQYF.

The V gene is TRBV7-8, the J gene TRBJ2-7; perhaps TRBD2 as D (5 bases). The V and J ends lost 6 bases and 4 bases respectively, with 16 bases between them. The CDR3 extends over 14 amino acids. Germline assignment: CDR1 SGHVS and CDR2 FQNEAQ. The CDR3 DNA follows: TGTGCCAGCAGGGGCGCGGGCTCCCGGTACGAGCAGTACTTC. Translation: CASRGAGSRYEQYF.